This T cell receptor beta chain was found in a study of chemoradiotherapy in HPV16-positive cancers. Note on this clone: Its antigen is currently unknown.

General study results and limits: Functional assays defining HPV-specific T cells used only a couple of HPV16-positive patients. For HPV16-positive patients, expanding HPV-responsive T cells associated with longer recurrence-free survival.

Profiling relied on immunoSEQ multiplex PCR, and the TCRdb table lists in-frame clones only, not all of them. The data hold around 30,000 clones, with roughly 88% observed a single time. Repeated repertoire sampling spanned the course of chemoradiotherapy. The specimen comprised blood, sampled from a patient who underwent chemoradiotherapy. This sequence was found in a human donor with HPV-associated anogenital cancer.

The CDR3 DNA is TGTGCCAGCAGCTCCGAGGGGAGGCAGTACTTC. It codes for CASSSEGRQYF. The V and J genes are TRBV5-4 and TRBJ2-7; D may be TRBD1 or TRBD2 (5 bases each). CDR1 is SGHNT, CDR2 YYREEE, per germline (reference sequence). Trimming shortened V by 3 bases and J by 9 bases, and 10 bases separated the two germline ends. The CDR3 runs to 11 residues.